The clone carrying this T cell receptor (beta chain) appeared many times. Its antigen is unidentified. Researchers attached unique molecular identifiers to individual cDNA molecules. TCRdb re-analysed the 5' RACE reads in MiXCR, keeping a single row per CDR3 protein. Of tens of thousands of distinct CDR3 sequences listed, 5.8% are singletons. V was shortened by 3 bases and J by 1 base, with 20 bases between the two germline ends. CDR1 and CDR2 from the germline V gene are MDHEN and SYDVKM. The CDR3 is made up of 18 amino acids. This sample is part of a study of early T cells in non-severe SARS-CoV-2 infection. At the level of the study: Unsorted whole blood bulk RNA was sequenced, with unpaired chains.

Regarding the study as a whole: VDJdb matching, biased toward anti-spike CD8 responses, missed private and CD4 specificities.

This receptor was identified in an adult who was a healthcare worker with PCR-confirmed SARS-CoV-2 infection or an uninfected control (not recorded which). The chain uses TRBV28 and TRBJ2-3; D possibly corresponds to TRBD2 (6 bases). Sequencing was performed on whole blood. This CDR3 is CASSFYPGDPGGTDTQYF. CDR3 coding DNA: TGTGCCAGCAGTTTCTACCCGGGAGATCCGGGAGGCACAGATACGCAGTATTTT.